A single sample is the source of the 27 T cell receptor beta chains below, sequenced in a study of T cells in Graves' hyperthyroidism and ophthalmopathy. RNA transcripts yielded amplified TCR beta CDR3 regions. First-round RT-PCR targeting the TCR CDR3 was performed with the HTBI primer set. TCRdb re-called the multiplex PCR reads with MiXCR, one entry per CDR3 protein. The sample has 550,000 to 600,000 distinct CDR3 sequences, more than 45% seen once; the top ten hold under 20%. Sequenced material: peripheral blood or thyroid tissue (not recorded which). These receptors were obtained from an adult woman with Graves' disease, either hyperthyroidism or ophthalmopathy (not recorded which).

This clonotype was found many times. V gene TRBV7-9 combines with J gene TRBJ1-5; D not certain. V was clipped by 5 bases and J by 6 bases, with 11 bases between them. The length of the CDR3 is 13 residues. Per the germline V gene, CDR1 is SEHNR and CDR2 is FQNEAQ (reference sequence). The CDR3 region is CASSKWSGQPQHF. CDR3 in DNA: TGTGCCAGCAGCAAGTGGAGCGGTCAGCCCCAGCATTTT.

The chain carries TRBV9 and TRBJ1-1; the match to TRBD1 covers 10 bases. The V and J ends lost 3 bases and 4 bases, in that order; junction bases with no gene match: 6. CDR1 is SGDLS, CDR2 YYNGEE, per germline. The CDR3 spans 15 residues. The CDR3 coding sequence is TGTGCCAGCAGCGCGGGGACAGGGGTTGTCACTGAAGCTTTCTTT. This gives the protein CASSAGTGVVTEAFF.

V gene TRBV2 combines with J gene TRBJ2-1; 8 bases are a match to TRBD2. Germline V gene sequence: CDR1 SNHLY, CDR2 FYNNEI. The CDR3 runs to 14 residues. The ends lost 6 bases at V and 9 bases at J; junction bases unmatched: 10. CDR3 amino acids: CASRVTGGRTEQFF. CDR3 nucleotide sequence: TGTGCCAGCAGGGTTACTGGCGGGAGGACTGAGCAGTTCTTC.

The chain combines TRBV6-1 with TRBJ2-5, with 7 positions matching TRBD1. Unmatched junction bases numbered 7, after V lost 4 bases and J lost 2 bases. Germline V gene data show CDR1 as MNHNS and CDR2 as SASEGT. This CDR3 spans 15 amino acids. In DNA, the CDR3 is TGTGCCAGCAGTGCCCCGGGGACAGCACAAGAGACCCAGTACTTC. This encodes CASSAPGTAQETQYF.

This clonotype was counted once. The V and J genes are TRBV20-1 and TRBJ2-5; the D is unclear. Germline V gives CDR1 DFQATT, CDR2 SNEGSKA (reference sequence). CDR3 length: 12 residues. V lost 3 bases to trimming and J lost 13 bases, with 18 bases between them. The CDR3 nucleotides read TGCAGTGCTAGTGACCGCGTGTTGAAACTGTACTTC. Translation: CSASDRVLKLYF.

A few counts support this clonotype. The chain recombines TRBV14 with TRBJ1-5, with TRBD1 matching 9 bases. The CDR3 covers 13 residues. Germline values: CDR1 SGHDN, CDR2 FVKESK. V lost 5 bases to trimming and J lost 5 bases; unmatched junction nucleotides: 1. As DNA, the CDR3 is TGTGCCAGCAGCGACAGGGGGGATCAGCCCCAGCATTTT. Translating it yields CASSDRGDQPQHF. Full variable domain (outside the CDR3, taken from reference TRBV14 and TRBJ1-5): EAGVTQFPSHSVIEKGQTVTLRCDPISGHDNLYWYRRVMGKEIKFLLHFVKESKQDESGMPNNRFLAERTGGTYSTLKVQPAELEDSGVYFCASSDRGDQPQHFGDGTRLSIL.

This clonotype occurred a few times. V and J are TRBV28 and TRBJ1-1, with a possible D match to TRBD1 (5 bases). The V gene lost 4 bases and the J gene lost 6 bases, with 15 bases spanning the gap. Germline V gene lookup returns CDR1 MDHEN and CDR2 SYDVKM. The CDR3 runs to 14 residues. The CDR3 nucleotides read TGTGCCAGCAGTTGGCCCGAGGGGCGGGCTGAAGCTTTCTTT. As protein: CASSWPEGRAEAFF.

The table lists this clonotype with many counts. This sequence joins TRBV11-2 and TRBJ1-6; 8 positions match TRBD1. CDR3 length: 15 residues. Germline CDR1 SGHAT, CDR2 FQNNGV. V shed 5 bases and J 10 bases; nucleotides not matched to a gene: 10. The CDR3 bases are TGTGCCAGCAGCGACCTACGCAGGGGGCGATCACCCCTCCACTTT. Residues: CASSDLRRGRSPLHF.

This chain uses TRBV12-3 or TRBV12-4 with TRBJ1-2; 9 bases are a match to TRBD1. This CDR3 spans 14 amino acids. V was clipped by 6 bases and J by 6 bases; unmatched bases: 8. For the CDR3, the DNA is TGTGCCAGCAGCAGAATACAGGGGGCTGATGGCTACACCTTC. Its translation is CASSRIQGADGYTF.

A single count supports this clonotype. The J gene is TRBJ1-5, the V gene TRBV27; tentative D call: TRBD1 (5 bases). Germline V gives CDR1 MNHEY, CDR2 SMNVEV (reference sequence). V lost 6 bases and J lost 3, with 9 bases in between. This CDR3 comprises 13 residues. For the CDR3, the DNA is TGTGCCAGCAGAGAAGGGGACAATCAGCCCCAGCATTTT. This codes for CASREGDNQPQHF.

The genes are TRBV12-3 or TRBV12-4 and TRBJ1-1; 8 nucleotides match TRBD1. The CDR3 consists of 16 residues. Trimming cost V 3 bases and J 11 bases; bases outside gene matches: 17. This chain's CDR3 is CASSFPRGRVLPRAFF. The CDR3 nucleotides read TGTGCCAGCAGTTTCCCCAGGGGGCGGGTACTCCCCCGGGCTTTCTTT.

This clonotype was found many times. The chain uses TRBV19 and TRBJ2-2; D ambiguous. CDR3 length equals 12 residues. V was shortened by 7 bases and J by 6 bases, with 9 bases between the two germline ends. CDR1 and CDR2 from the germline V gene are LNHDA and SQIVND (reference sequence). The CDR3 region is CASTIRSGELFF. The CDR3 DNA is TGTGCCAGTACCATTCGCTCCGGGGAGCTGTTTTTT. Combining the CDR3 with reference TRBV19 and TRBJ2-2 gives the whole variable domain DGGITQSPKYLFRKEGQNVTLSCEQNLNHDAMYWYRQDPGQGLRLIYYSQIVNDFQKGDIAEGYSVSREKKESFPLTVTSAQKNPTAFYLCASTIRSGELFFGEGSRLTVL.

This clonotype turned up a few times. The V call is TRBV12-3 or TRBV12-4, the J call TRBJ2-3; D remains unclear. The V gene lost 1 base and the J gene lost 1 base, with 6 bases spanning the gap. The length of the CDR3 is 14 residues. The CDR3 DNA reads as TGTGCCAGCAGTTTAGGGTGGGGCACAGATACGCAGTATTTT. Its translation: CASSLGWGTDTQYF.

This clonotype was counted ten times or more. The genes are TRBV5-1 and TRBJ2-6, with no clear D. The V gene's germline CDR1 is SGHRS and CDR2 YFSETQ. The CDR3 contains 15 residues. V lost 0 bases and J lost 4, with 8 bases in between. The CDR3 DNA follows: TGCGCCAGCAGCTTGGACGGGCCCGGGGCCAACGTCCTGACTTTC. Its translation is CASSLDGPGANVLTF.

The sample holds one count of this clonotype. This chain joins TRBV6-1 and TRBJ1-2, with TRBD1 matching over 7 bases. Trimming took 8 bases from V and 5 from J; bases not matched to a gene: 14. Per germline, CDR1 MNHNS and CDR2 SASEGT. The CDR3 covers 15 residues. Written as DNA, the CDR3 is TGTGCCAGCCGGTTTTCCATACAGGGGTGGTATGGCTACACCTTC. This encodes CASRFSIQGWYGYTF.

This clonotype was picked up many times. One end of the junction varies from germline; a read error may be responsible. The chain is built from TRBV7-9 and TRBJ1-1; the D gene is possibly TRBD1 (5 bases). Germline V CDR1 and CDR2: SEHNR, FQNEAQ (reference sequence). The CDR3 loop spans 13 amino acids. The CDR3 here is CASSLDGGTETFF. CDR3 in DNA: TGTGCCAGCAGCTTAGACGGGGGAACTGAAACTTTCTTT.

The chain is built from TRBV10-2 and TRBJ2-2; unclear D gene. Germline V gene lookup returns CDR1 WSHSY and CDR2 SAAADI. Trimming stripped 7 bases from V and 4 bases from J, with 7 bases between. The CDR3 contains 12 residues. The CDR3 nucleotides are TGCGCCAGCACAGCAGGCACCGGGGAGCTGTTTTTT. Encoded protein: CASTAGTGELFF.

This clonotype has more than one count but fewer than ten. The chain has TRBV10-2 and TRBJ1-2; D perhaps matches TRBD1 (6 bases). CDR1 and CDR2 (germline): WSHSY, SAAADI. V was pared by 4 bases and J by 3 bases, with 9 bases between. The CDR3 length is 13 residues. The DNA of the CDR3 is TGCGCCAGCAGTGTAGGGGGAGACTATGGCTACACCTTC. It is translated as CASSVGGDYGYTF.

CDR3 coding DNA: TGTGCCAGCAGTCGGACTTCAGGGTTTCAGCCCCAGCATTTT. This gives the protein CASSRTSGFQPQHF. This sequence joins TRBV27 and TRBJ1-5; D is possibly TRBD1 (5 bases). The CDR3 consists of 14 residues. CDR1 and CDR2 (germline): MNHEY, SMNVEV (reference sequence). V lost 5 bases, J lost 6 bases, and 14 bases lay in between.

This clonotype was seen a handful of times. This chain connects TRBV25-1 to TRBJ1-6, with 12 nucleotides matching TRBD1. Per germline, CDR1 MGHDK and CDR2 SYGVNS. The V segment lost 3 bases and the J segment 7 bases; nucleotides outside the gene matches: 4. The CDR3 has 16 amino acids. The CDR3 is CASSDRDRGQNSPLHF. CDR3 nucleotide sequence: TGTGCCAGCAGTGACAGGGACAGGGGGCAAAATTCACCCCTCCACTTT. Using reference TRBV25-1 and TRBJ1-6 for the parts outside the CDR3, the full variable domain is EADIYQTPRYLVIGTGKKITLECSQTMGHDKMYWYQQDPGMELHLIHYSYGVNSTEKGDLSSESTVSRIRTEHFPLTLESARPSHTSQYLCASSDRDRGQNSPLHFGNGTRLTVT.

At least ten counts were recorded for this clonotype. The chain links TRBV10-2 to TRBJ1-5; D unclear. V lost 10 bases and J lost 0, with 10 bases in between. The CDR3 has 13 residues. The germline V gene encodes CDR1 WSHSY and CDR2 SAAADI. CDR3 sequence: CATSGHSNQPQHF. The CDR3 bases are TGCGCCACCTCGGGCCATAGCAATCAGCCCCAGCATTTT.

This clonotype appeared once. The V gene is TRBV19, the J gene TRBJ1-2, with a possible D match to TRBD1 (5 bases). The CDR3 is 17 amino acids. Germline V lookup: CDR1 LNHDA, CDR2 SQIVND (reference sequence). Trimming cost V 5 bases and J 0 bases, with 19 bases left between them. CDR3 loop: CASSPLARGWSNYGYTF. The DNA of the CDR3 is TGTGCCAGTAGTCCCCTGGCCCGGGGCTGGTCTAACTATGGCTACACCTTC.

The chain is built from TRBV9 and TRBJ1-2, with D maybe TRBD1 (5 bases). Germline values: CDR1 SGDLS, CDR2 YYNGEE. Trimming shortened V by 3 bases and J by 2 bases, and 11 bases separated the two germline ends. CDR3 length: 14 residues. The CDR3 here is CASSDPQGNYGYTF. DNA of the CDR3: TGTGCCAGCAGCGACCCCCAGGGAAACTATGGCTACACCTTC.

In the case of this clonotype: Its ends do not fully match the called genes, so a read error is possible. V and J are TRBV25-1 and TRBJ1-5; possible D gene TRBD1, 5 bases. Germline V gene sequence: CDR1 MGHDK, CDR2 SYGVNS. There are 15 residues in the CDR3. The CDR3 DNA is TGTGCCTGCAGTGCTTCAACGGGGCAGGTCCGGCCCCAGCATTTT. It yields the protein CACSASTGQVRPQHF.

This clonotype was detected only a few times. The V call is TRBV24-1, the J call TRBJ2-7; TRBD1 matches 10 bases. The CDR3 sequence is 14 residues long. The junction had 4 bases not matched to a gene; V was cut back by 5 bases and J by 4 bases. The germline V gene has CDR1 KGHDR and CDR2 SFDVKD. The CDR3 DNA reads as TGTGCCACCAGTGCGCCGGGACAGGGGTACGAGCAGTACTTC. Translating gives CATSAPGQGYEQYF.

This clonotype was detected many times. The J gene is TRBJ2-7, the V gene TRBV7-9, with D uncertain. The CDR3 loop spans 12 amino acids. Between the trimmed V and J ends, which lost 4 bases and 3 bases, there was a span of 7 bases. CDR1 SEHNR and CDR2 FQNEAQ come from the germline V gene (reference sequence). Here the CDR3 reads CASSSDGYEQYF. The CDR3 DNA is TGTGCCAGCAGCTCGGACGGCTACGAGCAGTACTTC.

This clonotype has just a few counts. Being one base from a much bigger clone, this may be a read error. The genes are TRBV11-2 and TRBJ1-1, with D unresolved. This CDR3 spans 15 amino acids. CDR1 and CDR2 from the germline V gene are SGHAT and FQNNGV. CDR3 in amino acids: CVSSFAGSLNTEAFF. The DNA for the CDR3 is TGTGTCAGCAGCTTTGCGGGGTCCCTGAACACTGAAGCTTTCTTT.